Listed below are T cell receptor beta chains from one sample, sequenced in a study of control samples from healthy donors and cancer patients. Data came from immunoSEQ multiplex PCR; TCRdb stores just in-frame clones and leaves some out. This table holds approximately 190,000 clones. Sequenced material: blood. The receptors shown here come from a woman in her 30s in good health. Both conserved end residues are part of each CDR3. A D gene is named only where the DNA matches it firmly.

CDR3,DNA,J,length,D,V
CASRIILSGANVLTF,TGTGCCAGTCGAATAATTCTCTCTGGGGCCAACGTCCTGACTTTC,TRBJ2-6,15,-,TRBV19
CASSEHLQRSSGNTIYF,TGTGCCAGCAGTGAACACCTTCAGAGGAGCTCTGGAAACACCATATATTTT,TRBJ1-3,17,-,TRBV6-1
CAWSVLGTPEKLFF,TGTGCCTGGAGTGTACTCGGGACCCCTGAAAAACTGTTTTTT,TRBJ1-4,14,-,TRBV30
CASSPWGGDPEAFF,TGTGCCAGTAGCCCCTGGGGGGGGGATCCTGAAGCTTTCTTT,TRBJ1-1,14,-,TRBV19
CASSGVGYGYTF,TGTGCCAGCTCAGGTGTAGGCTATGGCTACACCTTC,TRBJ1-2,12,-,TRBV28
CASSPLTGPGELFF,TGTGCCAGCAGCCCCCTAACCGGCCCCGGGGAGCTGTTTTTT,TRBJ2-2,14,-,TRBV9
CASSQEEETQYF,TGTGCCAGCAGCCAAGAAGAAGAGACCCAGTACTTC,TRBJ2-5,12,-,TRBV3-1/TRBV3-2
CASSHGTGGLEQYF,TGTGCCAGCAGTCACGGGACAGGGGGCCTCGAGCAGTACTTC,TRBJ2-7,14,TRBD1,TRBV28
CASSLWVGGHSTGNTIYF,TGCGCCAGCAGCTTGTGGGTGGGGGGCCATTCGACTGGAAACACCATATATTTT,TRBJ1-3,18,-,TRBV5-1
CASSPTGGRGYTF,TGTGCCAGCAGCCCTACAGGGGGCCGGGGCTACACCTTC,TRBJ1-2,13,TRBD1,TRBV12-3/TRBV12-4
CASKPGQGPQPQHF,TGTGCCAGCAAACCGGGACAGGGCCCTCAGCCCCAGCATTTT,TRBJ1-5,14,TRBD1,TRBV5-8
CASSSRPPGGRTTEAFF,TGTGCCAGCAGCTCCAGACCTCCAGGGGGCAGGACCACTGAAGCTTTCTTT,TRBJ1-1,17,TRBD1,TRBV7-9
CAWTSSGGALETQYF,TGTGCCTGGACGTCGAGCGGGGGGGCCCTAGAGACCCAGTACTTC,TRBJ2-5,15,TRBD2,TRBV30
CTSRHRDRHYPSNQPQHF,TGCACCAGCAGACACCGGGACAGGCATTATCCTAGCAATCAGCCCCAGCATTTT,TRBJ1-5,18,-,TRBV1
CASQRDRGVTEAFF,TGTGCCAGCCAAAGGGACAGGGGTGTCACTGAAGCTTTCTTT,TRBJ1-1,14,TRBD1,TRBV2
CASSPGRGAQPQHF,TGTGCCAGCAGTCCAGGACGGGGGGCCCAGCCCCAGCATTTT,TRBJ1-5,14,-,TRBV27
CASSYTWAPGNEQFF,TGTGCCAGCAGTTATACGTGGGCCCCCGGCAATGAGCAGTTCTTC,TRBJ2-1,15,-,TRBV7-6
CASSNSRHKGNEQFF,TGTGCCAGCAGCAATTCGCGACACAAGGGGAATGAGCAGTTCTTC,TRBJ2-1,15,-,TRBV27
CSVRTDNF,TGCAGTGTTAGGACGGACAACTTC,TRBJ1-2,8,-,TRBV20-1
CSVRRTGDYGYTF,TGCAGCGTGCGCCGGACAGGGGACTATGGCTACACCTTC,TRBJ1-2,13,TRBD1,TRBV29-1
CASRQVYNEQFF,TGTGCCAGCAGACAGGTTTACAATGAGCAGTTCTTC,TRBJ2-1,12,-,TRBV27
CASSPSLNTEAFF,TGCGCCAGCAGCCCTTCACTGAACACTGAAGCTTTCTTT,TRBJ1-1,13,-,TRBV5-1
CASSHINPGTMDGYTF,TGTGCCAGCAGCCACATAAACCCCGGGACAATGGATGGCTACACCTTC,TRBJ1-2,16,-,TRBV11-3
CASSESGTSVAKNIQYF,TGTGCCAGCAGTGAGTCCGGGACTAGCGTAGCCAAAAACATTCAGTACTTC,TRBJ2-4,17,TRBD2,TRBV6-4
CASSFLGLADGRDEQFF,TGTGCCAGCAGTTTCTTGGGTCTAGCCGACGGCAGAGATGAGCAGTTCTTC,TRBJ2-1,17,-,TRBV27